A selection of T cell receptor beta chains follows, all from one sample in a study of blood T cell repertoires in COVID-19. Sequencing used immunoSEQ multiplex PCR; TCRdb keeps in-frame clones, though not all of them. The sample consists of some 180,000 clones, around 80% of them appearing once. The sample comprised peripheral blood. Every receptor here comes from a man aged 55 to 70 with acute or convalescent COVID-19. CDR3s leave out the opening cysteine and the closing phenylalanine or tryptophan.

CDR3 protein: ASSIIGGAVDEQY; V gene: TRBV19; J gene: TRBJ2-7
CDR3 protein: SAGAGQGISSNQPQH; V gene: TRBV20-1; J gene: TRBJ1-5
CDR3 protein: ASSQDNRGRQTQY; V gene: TRBV3-1/TRBV3-2; J gene: TRBJ2-5
CDR3 protein: ASRGREDQPQH; V gene: TRBV2; J gene: TRBJ1-5
CDR3 protein: ASLVPGQPQH; V gene: TRBV6-6; J gene: TRBJ1-5
CDR3 protein: ASSEASGSGDTQY; V gene: TRBV6-1; J gene: TRBJ2-3
CDR3 protein: SVETLGGANVLT; V gene: TRBV29-1; J gene: TRBJ2-6
CDR3 protein: ASTRSGGLGNEQF; V gene: TRBV4-1; J gene: TRBJ2-1
CDR3 protein: SVGGQPNQPQH; V gene: TRBV29-1; J gene: TRBJ1-5
CDR3 protein: ASSEWGRGVGVNEQF; V gene: TRBV6-1; J gene: TRBJ2-1
CDR3 protein: ASSQVFNQPQH; V gene: TRBV19; J gene: TRBJ1-5
CDR3 protein: ASSSQFRRQGSYEQY; V gene: TRBV5-1; J gene: TRBJ2-7
CDR3 protein: ASSSTGGRPDTQY; V gene: TRBV7-3; J gene: TRBJ2-3
CDR3 protein: ASSRSQGLGYNSPLH; V gene: TRBV3-1/TRBV3-2; J gene: TRBJ1-6
CDR3 protein: ASSRTGTGSYQPQH; V gene: TRBV4-2; J gene: TRBJ1-5
CDR3 protein: ASSPERAGETQY; V gene: TRBV18; J gene: TRBJ2-5
CDR3 protein: SASFGTAAYEQY; V gene: TRBV20-1; J gene: TRBJ2-7
CDR3 protein: ASSHQDPGVDSPLH; V gene: TRBV4-3; J gene: TRBJ1-6
CDR3 protein: ASSVWDSPGNTIY; V gene: TRBV9; J gene: TRBJ1-3
CDR3 protein: ASSVGLENNEQF; V gene: TRBV9; J gene: TRBJ2-1
CDR3 protein: ASSLSGRATQPQH; V gene: TRBV5-1; J gene: TRBJ1-5
CDR3 protein: ASSHSTGDQPQH; V gene: TRBV4-3; J gene: TRBJ1-5